The clone carrying this TCR beta chain has a handful of counts. Its antigen is as yet unknown. The entry originates in a study of Tregs in tolerant kidney transplant recipients. Study background: Mixed chimerism was transient after nonmyeloablative marrow transplants from related graft donors. Points from the study as a whole: Tregs expanded with activated donor B cells seemed most donor-specific. Antigen-driven expansion was suggested because donor-specific Tregs expanded more than all Tregs in tolerant patients.

After 6 days with irradiated graft donor PBMCs, CFSE-labeled recipient PBMCs were FACS-sorted. V gave up 6 bases and J gave up 2 bases; unmatched junction bases: 13. Germline assignment: CDR1 MNHNY and CDR2 SVGAGI (reference sequence). This CDR3 comprises 16 residues. The table came from immunoSEQ multiplex PCR; TCRdb's copy has only in-frame clones and leaves some out. The sample includes just over 15,000 clones, 45% to 55% of them seen just once. The receptor was derived from a human patient who received a combined kidney and bone marrow transplant. This material consisted of CD4+ T cells from blood cultured with allogeneic cells, taken before the transplant. The chain combines TRBV6-6 with TRBJ2-7; TRBD2 matches 7 bases. Written as DNA, the CDR3 is TGTGCCAGCAGCGTTACTGTGACTAGCAATCCCTACGAGCAGTACTTC. Translating gives CASSVTVTSNPYEQYF.